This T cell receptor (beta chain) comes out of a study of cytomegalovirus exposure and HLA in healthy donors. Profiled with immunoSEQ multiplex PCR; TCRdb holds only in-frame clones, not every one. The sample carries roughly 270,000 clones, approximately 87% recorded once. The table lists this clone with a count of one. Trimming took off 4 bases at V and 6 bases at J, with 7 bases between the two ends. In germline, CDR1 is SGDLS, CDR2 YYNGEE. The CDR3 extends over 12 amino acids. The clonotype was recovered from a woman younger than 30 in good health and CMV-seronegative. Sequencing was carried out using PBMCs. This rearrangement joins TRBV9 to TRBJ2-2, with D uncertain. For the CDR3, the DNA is TGTGCCAGCAGCCCTCTTCCCGGGGAGCTGTTTTTT. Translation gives CASSPLPGELFF. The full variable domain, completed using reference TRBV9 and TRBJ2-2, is DSGVTQTPKHLITATGQRVTLRCSPRSGDLSVYWYQQSLDQGLQFLIQYYNGEERAKGNILERFSAQQFPDLHSELNLSSLELGDSALYFCASSPLPGELFFGEGSRLTVL.